The subject of this entry is one T cell receptor beta chain. Its target is unknown. The data were obtained in a study of cytomegalovirus exposure and HLA in healthy donors. The CDR3 is 13 amino acids. The V gene lost 0 bases and the J gene lost 5 bases, with 8 bases spanning the gap. Germline CDR1 is SGHRS and CDR2 is YFSETQ. Primers for the PCR totalled 60 Vbeta and 13 Jbeta. In the original analysis: Later, 80 million or so unique TCR beta chains were counted in an analysis, and roughly 10 million of them were shared. This table comes from immunoSEQ multiplex PCR, and its TCRdb copy is limited to in-frame clones, with some not included. V, J and clone size reflect that table, while D and trimming were determined from the DNA. The top ten clones hold 0.9% to 1.1% of a sample with about 160,000 clones, around 78% of them seen once. Notes on the study in general: In most subjects, TCR beta sequences reportedly gave accurate predictions of HLA-A and HLA-B alleles. Overall, under 200 TCR beta chains were annotated as cytomegalovirus-associated. CMV serostatus stood as the only immune exposure information on hand.

Sequencing was performed on PBMCs. This TCR came from a woman aged 40-49 years in good health and CMV-seronegative. V is TRBV5-1 and J is TRBJ2-5; D uncertain. The CDR3 spells CASSLAILETQYF. CDR3 bases: TGCGCCAGCAGCTTGGCCATTTTGGAGACCCAGTACTTC.